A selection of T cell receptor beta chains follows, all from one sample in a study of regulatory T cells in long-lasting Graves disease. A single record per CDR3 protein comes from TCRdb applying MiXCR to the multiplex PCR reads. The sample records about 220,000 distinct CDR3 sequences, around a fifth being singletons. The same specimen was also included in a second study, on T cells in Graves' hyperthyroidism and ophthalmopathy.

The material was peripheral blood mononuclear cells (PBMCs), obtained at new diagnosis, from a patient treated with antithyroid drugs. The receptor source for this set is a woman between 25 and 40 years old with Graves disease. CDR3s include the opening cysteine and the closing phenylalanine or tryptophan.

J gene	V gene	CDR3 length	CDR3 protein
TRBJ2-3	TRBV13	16	CASSTKREGPHDTQYF
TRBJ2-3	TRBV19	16	CASSGLAGVVTDTQYF
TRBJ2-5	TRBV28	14	CASSTTGPGETQYF
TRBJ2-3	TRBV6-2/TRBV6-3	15	CASSPWTGGTDTQYF
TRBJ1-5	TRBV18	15	CASSPPRREDQPQHF
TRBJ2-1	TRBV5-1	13	CASSLGSFGEQFF
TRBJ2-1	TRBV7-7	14	CASSLAGQYNEQFF
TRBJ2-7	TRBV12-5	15	CAIWPVEGGRYEQYF
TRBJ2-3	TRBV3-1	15	CASSQYGRGTDTQYF
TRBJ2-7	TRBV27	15	CASKYAGTGTYEQYF
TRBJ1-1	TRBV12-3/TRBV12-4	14	CASSLGRGRTEAFF
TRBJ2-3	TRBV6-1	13	CATIGTNSDTQYF
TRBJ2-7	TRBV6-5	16	CASSSRRGSSLYEQYF
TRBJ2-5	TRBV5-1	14	CASSLTGAQETQYF
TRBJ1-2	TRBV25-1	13	CASSGLSFYGYTF
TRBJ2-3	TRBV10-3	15	CAISEQRGSTDTQYF
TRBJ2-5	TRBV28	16	CASSLLGTGVGETQYF
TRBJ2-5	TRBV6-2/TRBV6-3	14	CASSYGTHGETQYF